This T cell receptor (beta chain) emerged from a study of shared clonotypes between healthy human individuals. Findings of the study overall: Memory subsets generally showed smaller estimated richness than naive subsets did. Rarefaction gave evidence that sorted-subset sequencing remained incomplete despite large depth.

Here immunoSEQ multiplex PCR was the method, and the copy in TCRdb shows in-frame clones only, minus some. This sample has millions of clones, with approximately 95% found just once. Note on this clone: The antigen is unknown.

Every contributor of samples was a Caucasian grown-up residing in Nashville, Tennessee. The CDR3 extends over 15 amino acids. Germline-derived CDR1 and CDR2 are MNHEY and SVGAGI. V lost 4 bases to trimming and J lost 4 bases, with 17 bases between them. The TCR was taken from a man between 18 and 29 years old in good health. Sequencing was performed on naive CD4+ T cells sorted from blood. The subset is: CD45RA+ positively selected. The chain uses TRBV6-5 and TRBJ2-7; a possible D gene is TRBD2 (6 bases). As DNA, the CDR3 is TGTGCCAGCAGTTTCCTCCTAGCGAAACGGTACGAGCAGTACTTC. Residues: CASSFLLAKRYEQYF.